What follows describes a single TCR beta chain. Its antigen remains unidentified. Base qualities are not recorded, but no much larger clone differs from it by a single base. Germline trimming: 6 bases from V, 8 bases from J; junction bases outside gene matches: 4. The germline V gene provides CDR1 SQVTM and CDR2 ANQGSEA. Spanning cysteine to phenylalanine, the CDR3 consists of 11 amino acids. Only the CDR3 region is kept as DNA, spanning 33 bases read in frame from base 1. TCRbeta CDR3 regions were amplified from genomic DNA by means of the immunoSEQ Assay, a bias-controlled multiplex PCR. On the authors' methods: The number of nucleated cells in each sample was estimated from the amplification of reference gene primers within the assay. To quantify the absolute abundance of each unique TCRbeta CDR3 rearrangement, sequence reads were collapsed and filtered. For each sample, productive Simpson clonality was calculated by taking the square root of Simpson's diversity index across productive rearrangements. The table was pulled from immuneACCESS by TCRdb, which kept in-frame rearrangements only. Such tables lose some clones; where checked, under half of the loss comes from unresolved V genes, and the rest has no known cause. V and J calls and clone size are copied from that table; D and trimming were computed from the DNA. Recorded for this sample are 89,000 or so clones; roughly 96% of them occurred a single time. Around 4% of the sample is held by the ten biggest clonotypes.

The data stem from a study of blood T cell repertoires in COVID-19 (dated by TCRdb to the early 2020s). Regarding the complete study: The collaborator samples originated in the United States, Italy and Spain and spanned the acute and convalescent phases of COVID-19. A freely available public database, intended as a resource for researchers studying the immune response to SARS-CoV-2, is where the repertoires were released. The sample metadata nearly always contained a de-identified subject ID, COVID-19 status, age in years and sex. The prospective study material was composed of cDNA or gDNA derived from T cells, B-cell-depleted T cells, or PBMCs. Deeply sampled blood TCRbeta repertoires from subjects exposed to, actively infected with, or recovered from COVID-19 were included in the dataset. Samples came from the ongoing ImmuneRACE study (first 160 participants) plus 1,254 subjects from 6 global collaborators. Where HLA class I and class II types were available, the types were taken from metadata supplied by the sample provider, not from assay-based typing. What the study reported, not specific to this receptor: The amount of clinical and demographic metadata varied by source and participant and was provided uncurated.

Whole blood was collected in K2EDTA tubes by collaborating institutions according to the institutions' own protocols. For TCRbeta analysis, collaborators shipped samples as frozen whole blood, isolated PBMCs, or DNA extracted from either of those sample types. This receptor was taken from a human donor with active COVID-19. The donor label of this sample is uncertain. Recombination connected TRBV29-1 to TRBJ2-1, with 7 junctional bases fitting TRBD2. The sample comprised peripheral blood. The sequenced DNA is TGCAGCGTCCGCGGGAGAGATGAGCAGTTCTTC. It is translated as CSVRGRDEQFF.